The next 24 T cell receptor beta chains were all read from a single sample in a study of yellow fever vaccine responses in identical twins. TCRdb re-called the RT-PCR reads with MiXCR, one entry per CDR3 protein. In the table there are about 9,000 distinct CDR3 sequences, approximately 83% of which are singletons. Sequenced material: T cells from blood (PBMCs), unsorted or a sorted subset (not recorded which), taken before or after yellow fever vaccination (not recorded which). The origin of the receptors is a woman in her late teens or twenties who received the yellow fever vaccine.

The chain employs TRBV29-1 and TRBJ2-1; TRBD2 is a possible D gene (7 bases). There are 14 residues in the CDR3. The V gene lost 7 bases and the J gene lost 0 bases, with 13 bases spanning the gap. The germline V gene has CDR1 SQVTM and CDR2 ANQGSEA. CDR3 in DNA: TGCAGCGCACGAGGGGGGGGCTCCTACAATGAGCAGTTCTTC. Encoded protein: CSARGGGSYNEQFF.

The CDR3 DNA sequence: TGCAGCGTCTACAGACAGAACTATGGCTACACCTTC. It yields the protein CSVYRQNYGYTF. The chain recombines TRBV29-1 with TRBJ1-2; D might be TRBD1 (5 bases). Germline V gives CDR1 SQVTM, CDR2 ANQGSEA. The CDR3 is 12 amino acids. V lost 6 bases, J lost 2 bases, and 10 bases lay in between. Filled out from reference TRBV29-1 and TRBJ1-2, the complete variable domain reads SAVISQKPSRDICQRGTSLTIQCQVDSQVTMMFWYRQQPGQSLTLIATANQGSEATYESGFVIDKFPISRPNLTFSTLTVSNMSPEDSSIYLCSVYRQNYGYTFGSGTRLTVV.

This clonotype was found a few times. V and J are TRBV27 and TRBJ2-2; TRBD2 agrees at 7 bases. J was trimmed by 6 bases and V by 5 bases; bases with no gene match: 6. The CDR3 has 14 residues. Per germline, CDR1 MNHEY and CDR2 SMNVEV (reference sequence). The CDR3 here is CASSPPGLPGELFF. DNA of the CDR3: TGTGCCAGCAGTCCGCCGGGACTACCCGGGGAGCTGTTTTTT.

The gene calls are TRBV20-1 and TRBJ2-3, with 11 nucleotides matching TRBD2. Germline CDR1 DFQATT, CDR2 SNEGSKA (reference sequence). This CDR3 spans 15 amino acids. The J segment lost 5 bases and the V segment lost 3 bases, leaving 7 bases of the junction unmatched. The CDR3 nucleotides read TGCAGTGCTAGTCCGCTAGCGGGAGGTCAAGATACGCAGTATTTT. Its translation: CSASPLAGGQDTQYF.

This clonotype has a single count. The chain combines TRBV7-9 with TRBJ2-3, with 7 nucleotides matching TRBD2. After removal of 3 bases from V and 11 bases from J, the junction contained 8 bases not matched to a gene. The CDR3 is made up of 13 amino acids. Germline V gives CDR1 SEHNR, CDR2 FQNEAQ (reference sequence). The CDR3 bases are TGTGCCAGCAGCTTTAGTAGAGCGGGATTGCAGTATTTT. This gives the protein CASSFSRAGLQYF.

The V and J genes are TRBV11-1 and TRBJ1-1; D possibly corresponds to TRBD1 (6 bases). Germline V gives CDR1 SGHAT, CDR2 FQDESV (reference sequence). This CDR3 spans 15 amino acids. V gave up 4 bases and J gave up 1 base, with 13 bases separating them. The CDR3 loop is CASSSQGHANTEAFF. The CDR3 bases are TGTGCCAGCAGCTCCCAGGGACATGCGAACACTGAAGCTTTCTTT.

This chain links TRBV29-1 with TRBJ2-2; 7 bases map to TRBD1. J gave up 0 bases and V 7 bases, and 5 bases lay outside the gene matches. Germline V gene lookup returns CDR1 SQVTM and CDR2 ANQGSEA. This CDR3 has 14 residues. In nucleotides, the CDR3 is TGCAGCGCCACGGGACAGACGAACACCGGGGAGCTGTTTTTT. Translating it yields CSATGQTNTGELFF.

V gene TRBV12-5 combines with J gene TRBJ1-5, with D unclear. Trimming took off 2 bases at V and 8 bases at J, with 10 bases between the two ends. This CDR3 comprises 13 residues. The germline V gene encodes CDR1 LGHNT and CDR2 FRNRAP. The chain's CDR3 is CASGLFPGEPQHF. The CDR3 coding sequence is TGTGCTAGTGGTTTGTTCCCGGGAGAGCCCCAGCATTTT.

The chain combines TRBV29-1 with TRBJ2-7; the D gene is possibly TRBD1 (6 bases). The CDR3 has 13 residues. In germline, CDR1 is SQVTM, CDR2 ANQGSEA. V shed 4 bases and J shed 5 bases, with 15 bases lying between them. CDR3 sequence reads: CSVVLGGENEQYF. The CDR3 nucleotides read TGCAGCGTTGTTTTAGGGGGAGAAAACGAGCAGTACTTC.

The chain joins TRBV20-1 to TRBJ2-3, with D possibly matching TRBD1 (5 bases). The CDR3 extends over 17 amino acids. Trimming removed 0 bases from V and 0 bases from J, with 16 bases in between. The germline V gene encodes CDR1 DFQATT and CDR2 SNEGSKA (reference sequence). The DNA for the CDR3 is TGCAGTGCTAGAGATATATCGACAGCCACTAGCACAGATACGCAGTATTTT. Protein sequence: CSARDISTATSTDTQYF.

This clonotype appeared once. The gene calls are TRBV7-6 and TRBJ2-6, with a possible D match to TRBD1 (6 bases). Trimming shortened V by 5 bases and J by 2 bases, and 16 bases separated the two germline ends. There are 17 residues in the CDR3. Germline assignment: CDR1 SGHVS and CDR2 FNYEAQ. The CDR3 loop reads CASSRTEQGTGANVLTF. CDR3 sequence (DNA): TGTGCCAGCAGCCGAACCGAACAGGGTACTGGGGCCAACGTCCTGACTTTC.

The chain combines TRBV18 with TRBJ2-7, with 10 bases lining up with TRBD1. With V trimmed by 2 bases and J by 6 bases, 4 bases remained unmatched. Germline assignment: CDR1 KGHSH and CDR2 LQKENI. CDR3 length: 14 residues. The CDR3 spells CASSPRQGASEQYF. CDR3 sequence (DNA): TGTGCCAGCTCACCAAGACAGGGGGCATCCGAGCAGTACTTC.

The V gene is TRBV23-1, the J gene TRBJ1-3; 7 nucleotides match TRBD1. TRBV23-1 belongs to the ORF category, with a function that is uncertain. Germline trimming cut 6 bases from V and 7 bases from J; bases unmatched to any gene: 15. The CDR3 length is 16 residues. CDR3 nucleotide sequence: TGCGCCAGCAGCCCCCAAGACAGGGCGGCGGTCAACACCATATATTTT. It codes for CASSPQDRAAVNTIYF.

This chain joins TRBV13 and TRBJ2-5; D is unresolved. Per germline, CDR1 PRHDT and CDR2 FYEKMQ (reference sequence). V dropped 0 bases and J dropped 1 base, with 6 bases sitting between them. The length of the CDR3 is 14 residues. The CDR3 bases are TGTGCCAGCAGCTTAGGCCAGATCCAAGAGACCCAGTACTTC. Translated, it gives CASSLGQIQETQYF.

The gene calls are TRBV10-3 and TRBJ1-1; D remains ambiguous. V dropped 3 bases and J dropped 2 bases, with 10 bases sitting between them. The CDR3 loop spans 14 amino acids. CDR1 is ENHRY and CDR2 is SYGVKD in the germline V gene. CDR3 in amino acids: CAISEGSHNTEAFF. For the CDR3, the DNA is TGTGCCATCAGTGAAGGGAGTCACAACACTGAAGCTTTCTTT.

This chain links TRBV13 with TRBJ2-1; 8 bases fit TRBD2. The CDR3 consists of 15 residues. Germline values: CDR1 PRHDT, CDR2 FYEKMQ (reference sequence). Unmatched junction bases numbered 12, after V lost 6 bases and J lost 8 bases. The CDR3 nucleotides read TGTGCCAGCAGATATACAGCGGGAGATAGCGATGAGCAGTTCTTC. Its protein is CASRYTAGDSDEQFF.

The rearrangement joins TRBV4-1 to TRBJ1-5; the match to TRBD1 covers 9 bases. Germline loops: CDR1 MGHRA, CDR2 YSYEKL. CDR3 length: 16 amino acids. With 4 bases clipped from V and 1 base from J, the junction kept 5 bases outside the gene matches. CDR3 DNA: TGCGCCAGCAGCCTCACAGGGGGCAAGAGCAATCAGCCCCAGCATTTT. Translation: CASSLTGGKSNQPQHF.

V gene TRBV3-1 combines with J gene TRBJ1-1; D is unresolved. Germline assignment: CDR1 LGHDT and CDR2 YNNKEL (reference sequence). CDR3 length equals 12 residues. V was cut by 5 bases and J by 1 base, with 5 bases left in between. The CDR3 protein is CASSAANTEAFF. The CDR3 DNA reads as TGTGCCAGCAGCGCAGCGAACACTGAAGCTTTCTTT.

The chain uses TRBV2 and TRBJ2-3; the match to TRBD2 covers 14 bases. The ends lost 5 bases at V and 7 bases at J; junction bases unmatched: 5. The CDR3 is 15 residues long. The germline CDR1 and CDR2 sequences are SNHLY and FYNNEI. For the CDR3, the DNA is TGTGCCAGCAGTTCGGGACTAGCGGGAGAGAATACGCAGTATTTT. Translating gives CASSSGLAGENTQYF.

CDR3 nucleotides: TGTGCCAGCAGCAAGATGACTAGCGGGAGCAGCTACGAGCAGTACTTC. Translating it yields CASSKMTSGSSYEQYF. V and J are TRBV21-1 and TRBJ2-7; the table's D gene call, TRBD2, was not cross checked with the DNA. TRBV21-1 is classified as a pseudogene. This CDR3 region has 16 residues.

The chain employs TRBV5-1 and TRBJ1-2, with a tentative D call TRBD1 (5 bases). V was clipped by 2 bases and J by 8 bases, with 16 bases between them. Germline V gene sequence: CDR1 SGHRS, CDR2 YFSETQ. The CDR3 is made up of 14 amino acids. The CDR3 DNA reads TGCGCCAGCAGCTTTACCGGGACTTCAATAGGCTACACCTTC. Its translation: CASSFTGTSIGYTF.

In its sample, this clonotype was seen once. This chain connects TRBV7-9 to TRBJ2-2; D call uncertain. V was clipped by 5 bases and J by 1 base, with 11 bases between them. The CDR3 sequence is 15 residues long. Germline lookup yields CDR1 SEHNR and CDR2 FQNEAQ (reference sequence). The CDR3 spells CASSPGNQNTGELFF. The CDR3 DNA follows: TGTGCCAGCAGCCCAGGAAACCAGAACACCGGGGAGCTGTTTTTT.

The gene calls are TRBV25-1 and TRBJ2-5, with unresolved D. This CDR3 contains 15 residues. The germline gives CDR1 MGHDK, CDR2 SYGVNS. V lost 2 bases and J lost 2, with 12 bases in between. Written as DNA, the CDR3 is TGTGCCAGCAGTGAAGGAGCTCTGAGACAAGAGACCCAGTACTTC. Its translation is CASSEGALRQETQYF. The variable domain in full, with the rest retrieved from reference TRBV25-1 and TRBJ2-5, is EADIYQTPRYLVIGTGKKITLECSQTMGHDKMYWYQQDPGMELHLIHYSYGVNSTEKGDLSSESTVSRIRTEHFPLTLESARPSHTSQYLCASSEGALRQETQYFGPGTRLLVL.

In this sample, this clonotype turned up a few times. The CDR3 reads CASTRRSGGAVGELFF. Here the CDR3 DNA reads TGTGCCAGCACCCGGCGTAGCGGGGGGGCCGTCGGGGAGCTGTTTTTT. The V and J genes are TRBV11-3 and TRBJ2-2; TRBD2 matches 11 bases. The V gene end was trimmed by 7 bases and the J gene end by 7 bases; junction bases not matched to a gene: 11. There are 16 residues in the CDR3. Germline V lookup: CDR1 SGHNT, CDR2 YENEEA.